This is a list of T cell receptor beta chains from one sample in a study of shared clonotypes between healthy human individuals. The repertoire was sequenced with immunoSEQ multiplex PCR; TCRdb's copy has only in-frame clones and lacks some. The sample consists of approximately 1.5 million clones, 97% to 99% of them appearing once. The sample taken for sequencing was naive CD4+ T cells sorted from blood. Source of these receptors: a man under 40 in good health. CDR3s include the opening cysteine and the closing phenylalanine or tryptophan. The D gene is left open where the match is weak. Clone sizes are given selectively: once, few, many, or a class where the clone is expanded.

TRBV2	NA	TRBJ2-7	TRBD2	13	CASRSLAAIEQYF	TGTGCCAGCAGATCACTAGCGGCTATTGAGCAGTACTTC
TRBV19	NA	TRBJ2-7	TRBD2	16	CASSFLAGENSYEQYF	TGTGCCAGTAGTTTTCTAGCGGGAGAGAACTCCTACGAGCAGTACTTC
TRBV11-3	once	TRBJ2-5	NA	13	CASSPHPSETQYF	TGTGCCAGCAGCCCGCACCCTTCCGAGACCCAGTACTTC
TRBV28	NA	TRBJ2-7	NA	14	CASSLQGSSYEQYF	TGTGCCAGCAGTTTACAAGGATCTTCCTACGAGCAGTACTTC
TRBV9	NA	TRBJ2-7	NA	16	CASSLRGGPIPYEQYF	TGTGCCAGCAGCCTAAGGGGGGGGCCGATTCCCTACGAGCAGTACTTC
TRBV6-5	NA	TRBJ2-5	NA	13	CASSYRGGGTQYF	TGTGCCAGCAGTTATCGGGGAGGGGGGACCCAGTACTTC
TRBV27	NA	TRBJ2-7	NA	13	CASSSLVSYEQYF	TGTGCCAGCAGTTCCTTGGTTTCCTACGAGCAGTACTTC
TRBV2	NA	TRBJ1-5	TRBD1	16	CASSPGQANSNQPQHF	TGTGCCAGCAGTCCGGGACAGGCTAATAGCAATCAGCCCCAGCATTTT
TRBV29-1	NA	TRBJ2-5	NA	15	CSVEYLSLSRQTQYF	TGCAGCGTTGAATATCTCTCGTTGTCTAGGCAGACCCAGTACTTC
TRBV25-1	NA	TRBJ2-7	NA	17	CASSEYRAGLEDYEQYF	TGTGCCAGCAGTGAATACCGGGCAGGACTCGAGGACTACGAGCAGTACTTC
TRBV6-5	NA	TRBJ1-2	TRBD1	15	CASRAPGTGAYGYTF	TGTGCCAGCAGAGCGCCCGGGACAGGGGCCTATGGCTACACCTTC
TRBV25-1	NA	TRBJ2-7	NA	15	CASSDPRQGVGEQYF	TGTGCCAGCAGTGATCCCAGGCAGGGAGTCGGCGAGCAGTACTTC
TRBV6-5	NA	TRBJ2-2	TRBD1	14	CATRQGPTTGELFF	TGTGCCACTCGACAGGGGCCCACCACCGGGGAGCTGTTTTTT
TRBV4-1	NA	TRBJ2-1	NA	17	CASSQRGPGISYNEQFF	TGCGCCAGCAGCCAACGGGGACCCGGGATCTCCTACAATGAGCAGTTCTTC
TRBV5-6	NA	TRBJ2-3	TRBD1	19	CASSLVIMGQGTSTDTQYF	TGTGCCAGCAGCTTGGTCATAATGGGACAGGGCACCTCCACAGATACGCAGTATTTT
TRBV29-1	NA	TRBJ2-7	NA	15	CSVVGLDGSSYEQYF	TGCAGCGTTGTAGGGCTCGATGGGAGCTCCTACGAGCAGTACTTC
TRBV18	NA	TRBJ2-7	TRBD1	16	CASSPWDRSLLYEQYF	TGTGCCAGCTCACCCTGGGACAGGAGCCTTCTTTACGAGCAGTACTTC
TRBV5-1	NA	TRBJ2-2	TRBD1	15	CASSLTGGNTGELFF	TGCGCCAGCAGCTTAACAGGGGGGAACACCGGGGAGCTGTTTTTT
TRBV15	NA	TRBJ2-3	NA	15	CATSRARGFTDTQYF	TGTGCCACCAGCAGAGCCCGAGGTTTCACAGATACGCAGTATTTT
TRBV7-8	NA	TRBJ1-5	NA	17	CASSLASIWNSNQPQHF	TGTGCCAGCAGCTTAGCCTCGATCTGGAATAGCAATCAGCCCCAGCATTTT
TRBV6-4	NA	TRBJ1-2	NA	9	CASRYGYTF	TGTGCCAGCCGCTATGGCTACACCTTC
TRBV7-8	NA	TRBJ1-2	NA	14	CASSHQTGPDGYTF	TGTGCCAGCAGCCACCAGACAGGTCCGGATGGCTACACCTTC
TRBV28	NA	TRBJ2-7	NA	14	CASSFLPGTYEQYF	TGTGCCAGCAGTTTTCTCCCAGGGACGTACGAGCAGTACTTC
TRBV6-1	NA	TRBJ1-5	NA	15	CASSEPLGLNQPQHF	TGTGCCAGCAGTGAACCCCTTGGCCTTAATCAGCCCCAGCATTTT
TRBV5-1	NA	TRBJ2-5	TRBD1	16	CASSLEPGQGVETQYF	TGCGCCAGCAGCCTAGAACCCGGACAGGGGGTGGAGACCCAGTACTTC
TRBV13	NA	TRBJ2-5	NA	17	CASSLGRTGTVMQTQYF	TGTGCCAGCAGCTTAGGCCGAACAGGGACTGTGATGCAGACCCAGTACTTC
TRBV5-1	once	TRBJ2-3	NA	17	CASSLFQGRSITDTQYF	TGCGCCAGCAGCTTGTTTCAGGGGAGGTCCATCACAGATACGCAGTATTTT
TRBV15	NA	TRBJ1-2	NA	13	CATSTGDSYGYTF	TGTGCCACCAGCACGGGGGACTCGTATGGCTACACCTTC
TRBV5-1	NA	TRBJ2-5	TRBD2	15	CASSPGLAGAETQYF	TGCGCCAGCAGCCCGGGACTAGCGGGAGCAGAGACCCAGTACTTC
TRBV7-2	NA	TRBJ1-2	TRBD1	16	CASSLVTGAGNYGYTF	TGTGCCAGCAGCTTAGTAACAGGGGCCGGCAACTATGGCTACACCTTC
TRBV5-4	NA	TRBJ2-1	TRBD2	17	CASSTGGGSGNYNEQFF	TGTGCCAGCAGCACGGGAGGGGGGAGTGGCAACTACAATGAGCAGTTCTTC